The clone carrying this TCR beta chain occurred a few times. The data are from a study of T cells after yellow fever vaccination. Study background: In the case of low-cell-number fractions, SMART-Seq v4 Ultra Low Input was used for preparation. The study, taken as a whole, reports: The study re-detected most primary-vaccination clones after the booster (around 96% CD4, 88% CD8).

TCRdb analysed the 5' RACE reads with MiXCR anew, one entry per CDR3 protein. Here the sample spans around 50,000 distinct CDR3 sequences, 5.5% to 8% being singletons. The specimen comprised PBMCs, either bulk or a sorted T-cell subset (CD4+, CD8+, memory, or dextramer-sorted; not recorded which), sampled 45 days after the yellow fever booster vaccination. The clonotype comes from a man aged 30 to 45 who received the YFV17D yellow fever vaccine.

The CDR3: CASSLYSQQRGGEAFF. The CDR3 nucleotides are TGTGCCAGCAGCTTATACTCCCAACAGAGGGGAGGTGAAGCTTTCTTT. The V gene is TRBV7-9, the J gene TRBJ1-1; possible D gene TRBD1, 5 bases. CDR1 is SEHNR and CDR2 is FQNEAQ in the germline V gene (reference sequence). V shed 2 bases and J shed 7 bases, with 20 bases lying between them. The length of the CDR3 is 16 residues.